The T cell receptor (beta chain) described here comes from a study of shared clonotypes between healthy human individuals. Germline V gene data show CDR1 as SGHNT and CDR2 as YYREEE (reference sequence). CDR3 length: 16 amino acids. Losses at the gene ends were 0 bases for V and 6 bases for J; bases not matched to a gene: 7. The data were produced by immunoSEQ multiplex PCR, yet TCRdb's version contains in-frame clones alone and is incomplete. The data show 1.4 million or so clones, with 98% seen just once and approximately 0.38% held by the top ten. With regard to this clone: The antigen is not known.

Study results and limitations: Sorted-subset sequencing was shown by rarefaction to be incomplete despite large depth.

Sequencing used naive CD4+ T cells sorted from blood. The subset: CD45RA+ positively selected. The receptor comes from a man aged 25-40 years in good health. The chain links TRBV5-4 to TRBJ2-1; TRBD2 aligns across 9 bases. The CDR3 sequence is CASSLGISGRGNEQFF. In DNA form, the CDR3 reads TGTGCCAGCAGCTTGGGGATTAGCGGGAGAGGCAATGAGCAGTTCTTC.